Sequencing of this T cell receptor beta chain was carried out in a study of blood T cell repertoires in COVID-19 (dated by TCRdb to 2020 to 2022). Background on the whole study: Samples covering the acute and convalescent phases of COVID-19 were provided by collaborators in the United States, Italy and Spain. The samples were drawn from two sources: the first 160 participants of the ongoing ImmuneRACE study, and 950 to 1,500 subjects contributed by 6 global collaborators. Where HLA class I and class II types were available, the types were taken from metadata supplied by the sample provider, not from assay-based typing. The material from the prospective study consisted of cDNA or gDNA derived from T cells, B-cell-depleted T cells, or PBMCs. A freely available public database, intended as a resource for researchers studying the immune response to SARS-CoV-2, is where the repertoires were released. Nearly every sample came with metadata listing a de-identified subject ID, COVID-19 status, age in years and sex. Deeply sampled blood TCRbeta repertoires from subjects exposed to, actively infected with, or recovered from COVID-19 were included in the dataset. Results the study describes overall, beyond this receptor: The quantity of clinical and demographic metadata differed by source and by participant and was supplied without curation.

The collaborating institutions used their own protocols to collect whole blood in K2EDTA tubes. For TCRbeta analysis, collaborator samples were shipped as frozen whole blood, as isolated PBMCs, or as DNA extracted from either sample type. V lost 4 bases and J lost 4 bases, and the count of bases not matched to a germline gene is 9. The CDR3 has 15 amino acids, counting the end cysteine and phenylalanine. Kept here is only the CDR3 DNA, which spans 45 bases and is read in frame from base 1. As encoded in the germline V gene (reference sequence), CDR1 is SGHNT while CDR2 is YYREEE. About this clone itself: No cognate antigen has been identified for it. No much larger clonotype is one base removed from it; base qualities were not supplied.

TCRbeta CDR3 regions were amplified from genomic DNA by means of the immunoSEQ Assay, a bias-controlled multiplex PCR. Turning to the authors' computational methods: The number of nucleated cells in each sample was estimated from the amplification of reference gene primers within the assay. To quantify the absolute abundance of each unique TCRbeta CDR3 rearrangement, sequence reads were collapsed and filtered. Productive Simpson clonality was computed per sample as the square root of Simpson's diversity index over productive rearrangements. As stored in TCRdb, this immuneACCESS dataset retains in-frame rearrangements with V and J assigned. A fraction of the clones does not appear; measured against another copy, unresolved V genes explain less than half of the discrepancy, and the remainder lacks a known reason. The V and J calls and clone size were taken over from that table, and D and trimming were inferred from the DNA. The sample table records around 140,000 clones; 85% to 90% of these occur just once. Less than 20% of the sample rests with the top ten.

The chain is encoded by TRBV5-4 joined to TRBJ1-2, with 8 central nucleotides matching TRBD1. This sequence was found in a man aged 50-59 years with active or convalescent COVID-19. The sequenced material came from peripheral blood. The nucleotide sequence is TGTGCCAGCAGCCTGGAGCCGCAGGGGGCCTATGGCTACACCTTC. Translated, this gives CASSLEPQGAYGYTF.